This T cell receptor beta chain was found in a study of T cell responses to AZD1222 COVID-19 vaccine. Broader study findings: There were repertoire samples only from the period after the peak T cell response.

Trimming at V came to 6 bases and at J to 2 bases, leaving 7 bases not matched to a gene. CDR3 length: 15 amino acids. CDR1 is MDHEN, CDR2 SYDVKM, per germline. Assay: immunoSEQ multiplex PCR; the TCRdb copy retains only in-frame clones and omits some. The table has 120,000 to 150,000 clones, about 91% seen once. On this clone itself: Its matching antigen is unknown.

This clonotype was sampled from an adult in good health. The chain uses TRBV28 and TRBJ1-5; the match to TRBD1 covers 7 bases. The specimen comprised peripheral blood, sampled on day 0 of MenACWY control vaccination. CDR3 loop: CASRRDRVGNQPQHF. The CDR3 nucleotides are TGTGCCAGCAGGCGAGACAGGGTGGGCAATCAGCCCCAGCATTTT.